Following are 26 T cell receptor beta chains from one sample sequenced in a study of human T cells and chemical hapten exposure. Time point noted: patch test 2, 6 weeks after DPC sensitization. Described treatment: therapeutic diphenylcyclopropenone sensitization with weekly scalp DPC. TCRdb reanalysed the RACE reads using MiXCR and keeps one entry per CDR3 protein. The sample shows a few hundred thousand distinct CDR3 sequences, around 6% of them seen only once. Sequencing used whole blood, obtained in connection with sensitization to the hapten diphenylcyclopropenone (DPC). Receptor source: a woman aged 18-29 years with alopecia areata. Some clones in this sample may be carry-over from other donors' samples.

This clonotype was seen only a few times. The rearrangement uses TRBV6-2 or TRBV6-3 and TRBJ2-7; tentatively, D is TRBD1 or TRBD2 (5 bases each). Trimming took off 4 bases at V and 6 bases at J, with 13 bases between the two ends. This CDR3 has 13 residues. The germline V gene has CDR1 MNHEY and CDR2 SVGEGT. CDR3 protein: CASSWDPSGEQYF. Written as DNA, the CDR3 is TGTGCCAGCAGTTGGGACCCCAGTGGCGAGCAGTACTTC.

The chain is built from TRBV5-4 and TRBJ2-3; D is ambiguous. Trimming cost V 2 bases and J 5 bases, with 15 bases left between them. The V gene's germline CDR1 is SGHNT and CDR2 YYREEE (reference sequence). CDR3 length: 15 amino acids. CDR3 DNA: TGTGCCAGCAGCTTCTCCAGGCCCCACGGAGATACGCAGTATTTT. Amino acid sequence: CASSFSRPHGDTQYF.

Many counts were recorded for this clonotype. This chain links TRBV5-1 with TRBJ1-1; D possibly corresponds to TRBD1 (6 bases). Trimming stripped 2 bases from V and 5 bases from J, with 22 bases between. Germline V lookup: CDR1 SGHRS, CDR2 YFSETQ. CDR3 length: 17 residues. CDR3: CASSFLTGSTLGTEAFF. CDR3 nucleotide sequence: TGCGCCAGCAGCTTTCTTACAGGGTCTACCTTGGGGACTGAAGCTTTCTTT.

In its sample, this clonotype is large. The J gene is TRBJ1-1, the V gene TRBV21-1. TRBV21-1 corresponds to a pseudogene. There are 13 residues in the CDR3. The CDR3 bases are TGTGCCAGCAGCAAAGAGCAGAACACTGAAGCTTTCTTT. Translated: CASSKEQNTEAFF.

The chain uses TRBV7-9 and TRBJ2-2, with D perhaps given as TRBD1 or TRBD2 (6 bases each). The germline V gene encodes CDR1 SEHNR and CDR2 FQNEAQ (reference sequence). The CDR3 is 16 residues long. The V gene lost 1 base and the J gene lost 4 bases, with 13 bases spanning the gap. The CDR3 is CASSLGYGGATGELFF. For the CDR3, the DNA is TGTGCCAGCAGCTTAGGATACGGGGGCGCCACCGGGGAGCTGTTTTTT.

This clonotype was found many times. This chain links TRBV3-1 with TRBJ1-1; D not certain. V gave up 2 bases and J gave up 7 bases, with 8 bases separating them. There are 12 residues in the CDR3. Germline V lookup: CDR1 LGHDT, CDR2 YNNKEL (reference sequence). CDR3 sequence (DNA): TGTGCCAGCAGCCAATACGAGGGTGAAGCTTTCTTT. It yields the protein CASSQYEGEAFF.

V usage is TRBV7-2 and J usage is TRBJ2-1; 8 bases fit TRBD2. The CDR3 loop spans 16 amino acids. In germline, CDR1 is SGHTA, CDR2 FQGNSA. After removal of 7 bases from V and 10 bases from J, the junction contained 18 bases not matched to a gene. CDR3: CASNAYSGMNLGEQFF. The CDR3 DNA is TGTGCCAGCAATGCCTATAGCGGGATGAATCTAGGGGAGCAGTTCTTC.

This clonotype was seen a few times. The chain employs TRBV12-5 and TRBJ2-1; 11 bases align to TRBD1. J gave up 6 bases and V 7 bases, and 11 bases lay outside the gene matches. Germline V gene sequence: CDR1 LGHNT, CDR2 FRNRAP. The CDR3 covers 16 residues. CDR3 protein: CASAELTGTGGNEQFF. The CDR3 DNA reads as TGTGCTAGTGCCGAACTTACCGGGACAGGGGGCAATGAGCAGTTCTTC.

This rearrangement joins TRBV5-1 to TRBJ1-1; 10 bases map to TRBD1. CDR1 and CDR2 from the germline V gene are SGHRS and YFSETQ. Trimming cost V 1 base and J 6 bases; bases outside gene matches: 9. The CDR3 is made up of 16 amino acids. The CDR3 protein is CASSLSGTGDGAEAFF. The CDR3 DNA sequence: TGCGCCAGCAGCTTGTCTGGGACAGGGGATGGAGCTGAAGCTTTCTTT.

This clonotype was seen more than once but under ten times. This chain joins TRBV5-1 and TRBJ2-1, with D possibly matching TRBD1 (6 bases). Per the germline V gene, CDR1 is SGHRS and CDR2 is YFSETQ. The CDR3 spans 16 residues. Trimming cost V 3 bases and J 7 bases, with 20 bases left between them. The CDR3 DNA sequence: TGCGCCAGCAGCTCCGGGGACATCTCACGGGGTAATGAGCAGTTCTTC. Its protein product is CASSSGDISRGNEQFF.

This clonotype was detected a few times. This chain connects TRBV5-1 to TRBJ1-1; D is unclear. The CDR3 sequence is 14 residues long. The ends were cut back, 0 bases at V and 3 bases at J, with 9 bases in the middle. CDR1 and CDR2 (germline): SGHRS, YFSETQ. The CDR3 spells CASSLEGKDTEAFF. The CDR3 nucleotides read TGCGCCAGCAGCTTGGAAGGGAAGGACACTGAAGCTTTCTTT.

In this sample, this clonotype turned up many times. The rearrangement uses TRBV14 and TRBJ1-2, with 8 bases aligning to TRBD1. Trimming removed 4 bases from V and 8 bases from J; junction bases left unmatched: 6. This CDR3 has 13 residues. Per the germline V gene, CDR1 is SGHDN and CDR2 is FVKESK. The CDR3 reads CASSPQDRAGYTF. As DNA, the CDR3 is TGTGCCAGCAGCCCTCAGGACAGGGCCGGCTACACCTTC.

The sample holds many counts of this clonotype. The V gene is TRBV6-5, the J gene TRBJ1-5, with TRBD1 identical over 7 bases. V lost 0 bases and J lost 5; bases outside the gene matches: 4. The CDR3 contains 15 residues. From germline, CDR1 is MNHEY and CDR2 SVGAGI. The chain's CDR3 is CASSYSDRLDQPQHF. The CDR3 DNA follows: TGTGCCAGCAGTTACTCGGACAGGCTAGATCAGCCCCAGCATTTT.

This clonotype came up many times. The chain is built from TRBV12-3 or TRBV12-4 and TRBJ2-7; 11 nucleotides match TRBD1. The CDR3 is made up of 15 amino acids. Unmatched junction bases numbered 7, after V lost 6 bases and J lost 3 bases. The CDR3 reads CASRPGQGAYYEQYF. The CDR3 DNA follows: TGTGCCAGCAGGCCCGGACAGGGGGCGTACTACGAGCAGTACTTC.

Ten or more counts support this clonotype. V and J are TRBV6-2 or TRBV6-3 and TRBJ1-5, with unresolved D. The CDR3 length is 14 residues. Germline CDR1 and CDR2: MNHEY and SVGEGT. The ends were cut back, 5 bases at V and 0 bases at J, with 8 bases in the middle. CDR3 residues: CASSTQNSNQPQHF. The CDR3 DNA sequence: TGTGCCAGCAGTACACAAAATAGCAATCAGCCCCAGCATTTT.

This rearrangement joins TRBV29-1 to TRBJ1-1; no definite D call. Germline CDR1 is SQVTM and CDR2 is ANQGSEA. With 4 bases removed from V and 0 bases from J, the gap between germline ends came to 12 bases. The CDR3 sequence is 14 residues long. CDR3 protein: CSVVPRSMNTEAFF. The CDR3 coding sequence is TGCAGCGTTGTTCCCAGGTCCATGAACACTGAAGCTTTCTTT. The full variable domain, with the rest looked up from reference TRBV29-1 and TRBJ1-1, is SAVISQKPSRDICQRGTSLTIQCQVDSQVTMMFWYRQQPGQSLTLIATANQGSEATYESGFVIDKFPISRPNLTFSTLTVSNMSPEDSSIYLCSVVPRSMNTEAFFGQGTRLTVV.

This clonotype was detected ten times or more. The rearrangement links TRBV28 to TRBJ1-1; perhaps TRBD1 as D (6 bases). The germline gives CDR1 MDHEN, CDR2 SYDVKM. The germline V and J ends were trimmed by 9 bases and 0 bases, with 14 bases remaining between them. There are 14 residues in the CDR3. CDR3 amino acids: CASYPGEMNTEAFF. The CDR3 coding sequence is TGTGCCAGTTATCCAGGGGAAATGAACACTGAAGCTTTCTTT.

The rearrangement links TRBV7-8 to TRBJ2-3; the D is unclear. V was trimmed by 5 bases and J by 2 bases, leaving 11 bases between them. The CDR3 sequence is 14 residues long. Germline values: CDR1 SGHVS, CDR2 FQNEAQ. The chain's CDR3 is CASSLPGVTDTQYF. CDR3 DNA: TGTGCCAGCAGCCTTCCCGGAGTCACAGATACGCAGTATTTT.

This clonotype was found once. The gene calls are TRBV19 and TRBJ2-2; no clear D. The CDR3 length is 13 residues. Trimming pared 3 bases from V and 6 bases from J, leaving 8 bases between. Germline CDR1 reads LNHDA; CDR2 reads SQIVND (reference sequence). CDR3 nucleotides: TGTGCCAGTAGTATTTATGCCCCCGGGGAGCTGTTTTTT. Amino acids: CASSIYAPGELFF.

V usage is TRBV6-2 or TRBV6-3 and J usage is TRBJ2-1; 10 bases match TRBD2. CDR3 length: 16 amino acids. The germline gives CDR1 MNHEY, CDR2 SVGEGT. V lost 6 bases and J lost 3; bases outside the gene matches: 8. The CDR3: CASSLAGGTFYNEQFF. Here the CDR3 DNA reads TGTGCCAGCAGCTTAGCGGGGGGAACCTTCTACAATGAGCAGTTCTTC.

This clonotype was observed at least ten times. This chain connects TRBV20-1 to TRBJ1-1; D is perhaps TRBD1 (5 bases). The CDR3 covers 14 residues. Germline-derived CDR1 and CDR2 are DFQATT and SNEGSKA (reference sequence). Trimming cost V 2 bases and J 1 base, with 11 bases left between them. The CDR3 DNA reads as TGCAGTGCTAGATCCGGGACTGAGAACACTGAAGCTTTCTTT. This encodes CSARSGTENTEAFF.

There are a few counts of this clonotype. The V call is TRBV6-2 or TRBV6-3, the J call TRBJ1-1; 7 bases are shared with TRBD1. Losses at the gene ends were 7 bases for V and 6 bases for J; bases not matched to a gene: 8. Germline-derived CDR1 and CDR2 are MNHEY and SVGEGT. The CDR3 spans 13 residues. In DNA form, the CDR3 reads TGTGCCAGCAACAGGGGATTTCTCTCTGAAGCTTTCTTT. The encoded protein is CASNRGFLSEAFF.

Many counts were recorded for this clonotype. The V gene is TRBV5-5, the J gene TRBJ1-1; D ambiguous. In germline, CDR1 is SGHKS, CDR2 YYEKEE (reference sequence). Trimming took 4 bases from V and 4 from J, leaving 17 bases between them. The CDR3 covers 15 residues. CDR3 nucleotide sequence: TGTGCCAGCAGCCCCCAAGCGGCCCTCCCCACTGAAGCTTTCTTT. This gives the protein CASSPQAALPTEAFF. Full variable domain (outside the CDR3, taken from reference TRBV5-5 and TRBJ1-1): DAGVTQSPTHLIKTRGQQVTLRCSPISGHKSVSWYQQVLGQGPQFIFQYYEKEERGRGNFPDRFSARQFPNYSSELNVNALLLGDSALYLCASSPQAALPTEAFFGQGTRLTVV.

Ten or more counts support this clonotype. CDR3 bases: TGTGCCAGCAGTTCCTCCGGGACAGGGGTATACGAGCAGTACTTC. Translation: CASSSSGTGVYEQYF. The rearrangement uses TRBV28 and TRBJ2-7; 10 bases line up with TRBD1. V shed 4 bases, J shed 4 bases, and the junction held 7 bases outside the gene matches. The germline CDR1 and CDR2 sequences are MDHEN and SYDVKM. This CDR3 has 15 residues.

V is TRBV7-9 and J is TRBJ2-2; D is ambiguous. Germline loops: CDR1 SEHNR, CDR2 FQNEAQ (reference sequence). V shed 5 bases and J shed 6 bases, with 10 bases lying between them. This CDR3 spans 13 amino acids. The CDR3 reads CASSSLGPGELFF. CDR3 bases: TGTGCCAGCAGCAGCCTAGGGCCCGGGGAGCTGTTTTTT.

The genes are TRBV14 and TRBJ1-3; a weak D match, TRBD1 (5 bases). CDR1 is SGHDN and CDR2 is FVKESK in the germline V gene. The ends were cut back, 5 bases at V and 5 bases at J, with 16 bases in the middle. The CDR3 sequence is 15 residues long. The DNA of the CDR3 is TGTGCCAGCAGCGTAGTTGGCGACAGTCGAAACACCATATATTTT. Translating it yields CASSVVGDSRNTIYF.